This TCR beta chain was observed in a study of CD8 T cells in Susac syndrome. Germline assignment: CDR1 MDHEN and CDR2 SYDVKM. This CDR3 is built from 14 residues. V lost 0 bases, J lost 0 bases, and 4 bases lay in between. After extraction with the RNeasy kit, about 0.45 to 1 ug of the RNA was reverse transcribed using random hexamers. TCRdb fed the immunoSEQ multiplex PCR reads into MiXCR, producing one record per CDR3 protein. The repertoire holds about 290,000 distinct CDR3 sequences, with almost 85% as singletons. The source material was CD8+ T cells from PBMCs. The receptor comes from a human donor with multiple sclerosis. The rearrangement joins TRBV28 to TRBJ2-3; no reliable D call. CDR3 protein: CASSLWRSTDTQYF. The CDR3, as DNA: TGTGCCAGCAGTTTATGGCGGAGCACAGATACGCAGTATTTT. Together with reference TRBV28 and TRBJ2-3, the CDR3 gives the full variable domain: DVKVTQSSRYLVKRTGEKVFLECVQDMDHENMFWYRQDPGLGLRLIYFSYDVKMKEKGDIPEGYSVSREKKERFSLILESASTNQTSMYLCASSLWRSTDTQYFGPGTRLTVL.